The 26 T cell receptor beta chains in this list originate from one sample, sequenced in a study of identical twins. TCRdb passed the 5' RACE reads through MiXCR, listing each CDR3 protein once. The sample lists roughly 690,000 distinct CDR3 sequences; 5.5% to 7.5% were seen once. What was sequenced was naive T cells sorted from blood. These receptors all come from a man younger than 35 in good health.

There are many counts of this clonotype. The chain is built from TRBV7-8 and TRBJ2-1, with TRBD2 matching 12 bases. V was clipped by 5 bases and J by 6 bases; unmatched bases: 14. Germline V gene lookup returns CDR1 SGHVS and CDR2 FQNEAQ. The CDR3 has 18 amino acids. The CDR3 DNA reads as TGTGCCAGCAGCAGAGTTTCCGGGACTAGCGGGTTCGGCAATGAGCAGTTCTTC. It encodes CASSRVSGTSGFGNEQFF. Full variable domain (remainder filled in from reference TRBV7-8 and TRBJ2-1): GAGVSQSPRYKVAKRGQDVALRCDPISGHVSLFWYQQALGQGPEFLTYFQNEAQLDKSGLPSDRFFAERPEGSVSTLKIQRTQQEDSAVYLCASSRVSGTSGFGNEQFFGPGTRLTVL.

In this sample, this clonotype turned up many times. The V and J genes are TRBV27 and TRBJ2-7; possible D gene TRBD1, 6 bases. The CDR3 spans 13 residues. The V and J ends lost 8 bases and 11 bases respectively, with 22 bases between them. Germline CDR1 reads MNHEY; CDR2 reads SMNVEV (reference sequence). The CDR3 spells CASALQGAGDEYF. The DNA of the CDR3 is TGTGCCAGCGCACTTCAAGGGGCAGGGGACGAGTACTTC.

This chain connects TRBV15 to TRBJ2-1; 12 positions match TRBD2. The CDR3 length is 18 residues. V gave up 3 bases and J gave up 4 bases; unmatched junction bases: 10. Germline V CDR1 and CDR2: LNHNV, YYDKDF (reference sequence). CDR3 sequence: CATSREGGLAGIYNEQFF. CDR3 nucleotide sequence: TGTGCCACCAGCAGGGAGGGGGGACTAGCGGGCATATACAATGAGCAGTTCTTC.

This clonotype came up many times. The CDR3 coding sequence is TGCAGTGCTATGTGGGAGGTAGGGTACAATGAGCAGTTCTTC. As protein: CSAMWEVGYNEQFF. This rearrangement joins TRBV20-1 to TRBJ2-1; a possible D gene is TRBD2 (6 bases). Per the germline V gene, CDR1 is DFQATT and CDR2 is SNEGSKA (reference sequence). V was cut by 4 bases and J by 4 bases, with 14 bases left in between. The CDR3 consists of 14 residues.

This clonotype came up a few times. The chain is built from TRBV12-3 or TRBV12-4 and TRBJ2-2, with unresolved D. V gave up 2 bases and J gave up 2 bases, with 9 bases separating them. The CDR3 is 15 amino acids. The DNA of the CDR3 is TGTGCCAGCAGTTTACGGAACAGAAACACCGGGGAGCTGTTTTTT. Protein: CASSLRNRNTGELFF.

This clonotype was counted ten times or more. The chain joins TRBV14 to TRBJ2-3; D gene ambiguous. Germline CDR1 SGHDN, CDR2 FVKESK. This CDR3 has 15 amino acids. V shed 3 bases and J shed 5 bases, with 15 bases lying between them. The CDR3 DNA is TGTGCCAGCAGCCACTGGACCGAAATGGGAGATACGCAGTATTTT. It is translated as CASSHWTEMGDTQYF.

The rearrangement joins TRBV12-3 or TRBV12-4 to TRBJ1-4; D call uncertain. V lost 5 bases and J lost 8, with 15 bases in between. The CDR3 is 14 residues long. The CDR3 nucleotides are TGTGCCAGCAGTCCCTCAGGACGGGAGGAAAAACTGTTTTTT. Protein: CASSPSGREEKLFF.

The sample holds many counts of this clonotype. The chain recombines TRBV7-2 with TRBJ2-3; D may be TRBD2 (6 bases). V lost 1 base, J lost 3 bases, and 11 bases lay in between. Germline lookup yields CDR1 SGHTA and CDR2 FQGNSA. The CDR3 loop spans 15 amino acids. The CDR3 nucleotides read TGTGCCAGCAGCTTAGAACTAGCAACGACAGATACGCAGTATTTT. Its translation is CASSLELATTDTQYF. The entire variable domain, with the rest obtained from reference TRBV7-2 and TRBJ2-3, is as follows: GAGVSQSPSNKVTEKGKDVELRCDPISGHTALYWYRQSLGQGLEFLIYFQGNSAPDKSGLPSDRFSAERTGGSVSTLTIQRTQQEDSAVYLCASSLELATTDTQYFGPGTRLTVL.

This clonotype was counted at least ten times. The chain is built from TRBV5-1 and TRBJ2-7, with 11 bases aligning to TRBD2. This CDR3 contains 17 residues. Germline CDR1 SGHRS, CDR2 YFSETQ. After removal of 1 base from V and 2 bases from J, the junction contained 8 bases not matched to a gene. CDR3 DNA sequence: TGCGCCAGCAGCTTGACTAGCGGGAGTACCATAACCTACGAGCAGTACTTC. It yields the protein CASSLTSGSTITYEQYF.

At least ten counts were recorded for this clonotype. The gene calls are TRBV9 and TRBJ2-7; D might be TRBD2 (6 bases). The CDR3 totals 13 residues. The germline V and J ends were trimmed by 0 bases and 5 bases, with 9 bases remaining between them. From germline, CDR1 is SGDLS and CDR2 YYNGEE. Here the CDR3 reads CASSVGAGNEQYF. The CDR3 nucleotides are TGTGCCAGCAGCGTAGGGGCGGGAAACGAGCAGTACTTC.

The V gene is TRBV19, the J gene TRBJ2-7; D remains ambiguous. CDR1 and CDR2 (germline): LNHDA, SQIVND (reference sequence). Trimming pared 8 bases from V and 2 bases from J, leaving 16 bases between. The length of the CDR3 is 14 residues. The CDR3 region has the DNA TGTGCCAGTGGCGATTCTCGATCTCCCTACGAGCAGTACGTC. Residues: CASGDSRSPYEQYV.

This clonotype showed up many times. The genes are TRBV7-2 and TRBJ1-3, with a weak D call TRBD1 (5 bases). The CDR3 has 13 residues. Trimming pared 4 bases from V and 5 bases from J, leaving 9 bases between. The germline gives CDR1 SGHTA, CDR2 FQGNSA. The CDR3: CASSSDTRNTIYF. For the CDR3, the DNA is TGTGCCAGCAGCTCGGACACCAGAAACACCATATATTTT.

This clonotype has just a few counts. This rearrangement joins TRBV25-1 to TRBJ2-7; 11 bases agree with TRBD2. After removal of 1 base from V and 7 bases from J, the junction contained 9 bases not matched to a gene. The CDR3 runs 16 residues. Germline V gene lookup returns CDR1 MGHDK and CDR2 SYGVNS. The CDR3 reads CASSEWGSGRAGEQYF. CDR3 DNA: TGTGCCAGCAGTGAATGGGGTAGCGGGAGGGCCGGGGAGCAGTACTTC.

This clonotype has a count of ten or more. The rearrangement links TRBV7-8 to TRBJ1-1; no firm D call. The CDR3 consists of 11 residues. Germline CDR1 reads SGHVS; CDR2 reads FQNEAQ. V shed 5 bases and J shed 6 bases, with 7 bases lying between them. The CDR3 DNA sequence: TGTGCCAGCAGCGCTTCGGCTGAAGCTTTCTTT. Translated: CASSASAEAFF. The full variable domain, in which reference TRBV7-8 and TRBJ1-1 provide the parts outside the CDR3, is GAGVSQSPRYKVAKRGQDVALRCDPISGHVSLFWYQQALGQGPEFLTYFQNEAQLDKSGLPSDRFFAERPEGSVSTLKIQRTQQEDSAVYLCASSASAEAFFGQGTRLTVV.

The CDR3 loop reads CSARVGEGFYEQYF. CDR3 in DNA: TGCAGTGCTAGGGTGGGGGAGGGGTTCTACGAGCAGTACTTC. This rearrangement joins TRBV20-1 to TRBJ2-7, with 7 positions matching TRBD2. Germline V gene lookup returns CDR1 DFQATT and CDR2 SNEGSKA (reference sequence). The junction had 8 bases not matched to a gene; V was cut back by 3 bases and J by 3 bases. This CDR3 is built from 14 residues.

This clonotype was detected ten times or more. The chain has TRBV20-1 and TRBJ2-1; D call uncertain. Germline V gives CDR1 DFQATT, CDR2 SNEGSKA (reference sequence). Trimming took off 3 bases at V and 1 base at J, with 7 bases between the two ends. The CDR3 loop spans 13 amino acids. CDR3 sequence reads: CSARFGSYNEQFF. The CDR3 region has the DNA TGCAGTGCTAGGTTTGGGTCCTACAATGAGCAGTTCTTC.

This clonotype was seen at least ten times. The chain recombines TRBV6-2 or TRBV6-3 with TRBJ2-2, with 10 bases fitting TRBD1. This CDR3 region has 21 residues. The ends lost 0 bases at V and 3 bases at J; junction bases unmatched: 16. Germline lookup yields CDR1 MNHEY and CDR2 SVGEGT. The CDR3 loop reads CASSYSMGQGMKRKDTGELFF. The DNA for the CDR3 is TGTGCCAGCAGTTACTCGATGGGACAGGGGATGAAGCGTAAGGACACCGGGGAGCTGTTTTTT.

This clonotype has a count of ten or more. This chain joins TRBV15 and TRBJ2-5, with 8 bases matching TRBD2. V dropped 0 bases and J dropped 4; count of bases not matched to a gene: 4. The CDR3 is 15 residues long. Germline assignment: CDR1 LNHNV and CDR2 YYDKDF (reference sequence). The CDR3 DNA follows: TGTGCCACCAGCAGAGATTGGGCGGGAGGAGAGACCCAGTACTTC. The encoded protein is CATSRDWAGGETQYF.

In its sample, this clonotype was seen many times. This chain links TRBV10-2 with TRBJ2-7; 7 bases align to TRBD2. Trimming removed 2 bases from V and 4 bases from J; junction bases left unmatched: 8. Germline CDR1 reads WSHSY; CDR2 reads SAAADI. This CDR3 contains 15 residues. CDR3 DNA sequence: TGCGCCAGCAGTGAGGAGCGGGGAGGTGGGTACGAGCAGTACGTC. This gives the protein CASSEERGGGYEQYV.

This clonotype has a count of ten or more. The gene calls are TRBV12-3 or TRBV12-4 and TRBJ2-2, with D perhaps TRBD1 or TRBD2 (5 bases each). V was trimmed by 2 bases and J by 7 bases, leaving 11 bases between them. The CDR3 has 14 residues. Here the CDR3 DNA reads TGTGCCAGCAGTTTATGGGGGTTGGGCGGGGAGCTGTTTTTT. Translating gives CASSLWGLGGELFF.

This clonotype was counted many times. The V gene is TRBV5-1, the J gene TRBJ2-1, with TRBD2 identical over 13 bases. Germline V lookup: CDR1 SGHRS, CDR2 YFSETQ. The CDR3 totals 19 residues. V was clipped by 2 bases and J by 3 bases; unmatched bases: 11. The CDR3 region is CASSFGLAGAPVGYNEQFF. For the CDR3, the DNA is TGCGCCAGCAGCTTCGGACTAGCGGGAGCCCCGGTTGGCTACAATGAGCAGTTCTTC. Drawing the rest from reference TRBV5-1 and TRBJ2-1, the complete variable domain is KAGVTQTPRYLIKTRGQQVTLSCSPISGHRSVSWYQQTPGQGLQFLFEYFSETQRNKGNFPGRFSGRQFSNSRSEMNVSTLELGDSALYLCASSFGLAGAPVGYNEQFFGPGTRLTVL.

This clonotype has ten or more counts. Here the CDR3 reads CASGDAGSSYEQYF. The CDR3 DNA is TGTGCCAGCGGGGACGCGGGGTCCTCCTACGAGCAGTACTTC. The V gene is TRBV6-2 or TRBV6-3, the J gene TRBJ2-7, with D tentatively TRBD2 (6 bases). V dropped 8 bases and J dropped 0 bases, with 14 bases sitting between them. The CDR3 spans 14 residues. Germline lookup yields CDR1 MNHEY and CDR2 SVGEGT.

This clonotype was seen repeatedly, ten times or more. CDR3 amino acids: CSAPPQSDNEQFF. Written as DNA, the CDR3 is TGCAGTGCTCCCCCCCAATCGGACAATGAGCAGTTCTTC. The chain combines TRBV20-1 with TRBJ2-1, with D uncertain. Deletions cut 5 bases from V and 5 bases from J, with 13 bases between. The CDR3 spans 13 residues. Germline V gene sequence: CDR1 DFQATT, CDR2 SNEGSKA (reference sequence).

This clonotype occurred a few times. This rearrangement joins TRBV7-9 to TRBJ1-1, with a tentative D call TRBD1 (6 bases). Germline loops: CDR1 SEHNR, CDR2 FQNEAQ (reference sequence). Trimming left V 5 bases short and J 3 bases short, with 13 bases between. The CDR3 spans 14 residues. The CDR3 spells CASSEINRDTEAFF. The CDR3, as DNA: TGTGCCAGCAGCGAAATAAACAGGGACACTGAAGCTTTCTTT.

This clonotype has at least ten counts. The chain is built from TRBV6-2 or TRBV6-3 and TRBJ2-3, with 12 bases identical to TRBD2. Trimming removed 2 bases from V and 1 base from J; junction bases left unmatched: 4. The CDR3 extends over 17 amino acids. Looked up from germline, CDR1 is MNHEY and CDR2 is SVGEGT. The CDR3 protein is CASSYRRLAGGTDTQYF. In DNA, the CDR3 is TGTGCCAGCAGTTACAGGAGACTAGCGGGAGGCACAGATACGCAGTATTTT.

This clonotype has just a few counts. The rearrangement links TRBV20-1 to TRBJ2-1, with TRBD2 identical over 7 bases. Germline values: CDR1 DFQATT, CDR2 SNEGSKA (reference sequence). With V trimmed by 1 base and J by 8 bases, 14 bases remained unmatched. This CDR3 has 16 amino acids. The CDR3 spells CSARGGGLWEGHEQFF. The CDR3 nucleotides read TGCAGTGCTAGAGGGGGGGGTTTGTGGGAGGGCCATGAGCAGTTCTTC.